The rows below give T cell receptor beta chains drawn from one sample of a study of PD-1 blockade in classical Hodgkin lymphoma. Produced via immunoSEQ multiplex PCR; TCRdb's table is partial and in-frame only. This table has under 15,000 clones, 75% to 95% appearing once. This specimen was peripheral blood mononuclear cells (PBMCs), taken at baseline. All receptors come from a human donor with classical Hodgkin lymphoma. Each CDR3 is given with its conserved first and last residue. The order of the fields is clone size, V gene, J gene, D gene, CDR3 protein, CDR3 DNA. The D gene is left open where the match is weak. Some rows mark clone size as missing; the rest say once, few, many or name a class of expanded clone.

clone size: once; V gene: TRBV5-1; J gene: TRBJ1-4; D gene: .; CDR3 protein: CASSFEGVREKLFF; CDR3 DNA: TGCGCCAGCAGCTTCGAGGGGGTGAGGGAAAAACTGTTTTTT
clone size: .; V gene: TRBV6-5; J gene: TRBJ1-5; D gene: TRBD1; CDR3 protein: CASRKTGEGQPQHF; CDR3 DNA: TGTGCCAGCAGGAAGACAGGGGAAGGTCAGCCCCAGCATTTT
clone size: .; V gene: TRBV5-1; J gene: TRBJ1-1; D gene: TRBD1; CDR3 protein: CASSFGTGTVRAFF; CDR3 DNA: TGCGCCAGCAGTTTTGGGACAGGGACCGTGAGAGCTTTCTTT
clone size: .; V gene: TRBV30; J gene: TRBJ1-2; D gene: .; CDR3 protein: CAWSVDLDIYGYTF; CDR3 DNA: TGTGCCTGGAGTGTGGACCTTGACATCTATGGCTACACCTTC
clone size: .; V gene: TRBV6-6; J gene: TRBJ2-1; D gene: TRBD2; CDR3 protein: CASSLSSGGANEQFF; CDR3 DNA: TGTGCCAGCAGCCTCTCTAGCGGGGGGGCGAATGAGCAGTTCTTC
clone size: .; V gene: TRBV16; J gene: TRBJ2-6; D gene: .; CDR3 protein: CASSHLGGANVLTF; CDR3 DNA: TGTGCCAGCAGCCACCTGGGTGGGGCCAACGTCCTGACTTTC
clone size: .; V gene: TRBV5-1; J gene: TRBJ2-2; D gene: .; CDR3 protein: CASSVVVENGELFF; CDR3 DNA: TGCGCCAGCAGCGTCGTTGTGGAGAACGGGGAGCTGTTTTTT
clone size: .; V gene: TRBV9; J gene: TRBJ2-7; D gene: .; CDR3 protein: CASSAIPSRLTYEQYF; CDR3 DNA: TGTGCCAGCAGCGCCATCCCATCCCGTCTCACCTACGAGCAGTACTTC
clone size: .; V gene: TRBV27; J gene: TRBJ1-2; D gene: .; CDR3 protein: CASSLTPSGNYGYTF; CDR3 DNA: TGTGCCAGCAGTTTAACCCCCTCAGGGAACTATGGCTACACCTTC
clone size: once; V gene: TRBV5-1; J gene: TRBJ2-7; D gene: TRBD1; CDR3 protein: CASSPGHRTGSYEQYF; CDR3 DNA: TGCGCCAGCAGCCCGGGGCATCGGACAGGGTCCTACGAGCAGTACTTC
clone size: .; V gene: TRBV28; J gene: TRBJ1-5; D gene: .; CDR3 protein: CASRDTGSPQPQHF; CDR3 DNA: TGTGCCAGCAGGGACACAGGGTCGCCTCAGCCCCAGCATTTT
clone size: .; V gene: TRBV5-1; J gene: TRBJ1-1; D gene: .; CDR3 protein: CASSLEGPRNTEAFF; CDR3 DNA: TGCGCCAGCAGCTTGGAGGGACCGAGGAACACTGAAGCTTTCTTT
clone size: .; V gene: TRBV2; J gene: TRBJ2-7; D gene: TRBD2; CDR3 protein: CASSAGGTSYEQYF; CDR3 DNA: TGTGCCAGCAGTGCCGGGGGGACCTCCTACGAGCAGTACTTC
clone size: .; V gene: TRBV6-5; J gene: TRBJ2-2; D gene: TRBD1; CDR3 protein: CASRLTGGTGELFF; CDR3 DNA: TGTGCCAGCAGGCTAACAGGGGGTACCGGGGAGCTGTTTTTT
clone size: .; V gene: TRBV7-6; J gene: TRBJ2-7; D gene: .; CDR3 protein: CATSSEGEQYF; CDR3 DNA: TGTGCCACCTCCTCAGAGGGCGAGCAGTACTTC